This is a list of T cell receptor beta chains from one sample in a study of OX40 agonist ivuxolimab in advanced cancers. The repertoire was sequenced with immunoSEQ multiplex PCR; TCRdb's copy has only in-frame clones and lacks some. The sample has roughly 68,000 clones, around 80% seen once. Sequencing was performed on CD4+ or CD8+ T cells sorted from blood, taken in a trial of the OX40 agonist ivuxolimab. The origin of the receptors is an adult with an advanced solid tumor such as melanoma, head and neck, liver or kidney cancer. Each CDR3 is given with its conserved first and last residue. The D gene is left open where the match is weak. Size is omitted from some rows. Given values are once, few, many or a class for expanded clones.

V gene	J gene	D gene	clone size	CDR3 DNA	CDR3 protein
TRBV7-9	TRBJ2-3	-	-	TGTGCCAGCAGCTTAGCGATTGGGGCTAGCGGCACAGATACGCAGTATTTT	CASSLAIGASGTDTQYF
TRBV9	TRBJ1-2	-	-	TGTGCCAGCACCGTCGGGGGGCCCCCTCTGAATTCCCATGGCTACACCTTC	CASTVGGPPLNSHGYTF
TRBV5-4	TRBJ2-1	TRBD2	-	TGTGCCAGCAGCCCTCGGACTAGCGGGGCTTACAATGAGCAGTTCTTC	CASSPRTSGAYNEQFF
TRBV15	TRBJ2-1	-	-	TGTGCCACCAGTCTTTATTCAGCGGAGAAGGGCAATGAGCAGTTCTTC	CATSLYSAEKGNEQFF
TRBV19	TRBJ2-7	-	-	TGTGCCAGTAGTATAGCGGCACGTACTTACGAGCAGTACTTC	CASSIAARTYEQYF
TRBV7-6	TRBJ2-3	-	-	TGTGCCAGCAGCTTAGGACCGATCACAGATACGCAGTATTTT	CASSLGPITDTQYF
TRBV5-1	TRBJ2-2	TRBD2	-	TGCGCCAGCAGCGTGACTGGAGCGGGAGGTCGTACCGGGGAGCTGTTTTTT	CASSVTGAGGRTGELFF
TRBV9	TRBJ2-3	TRBD1	-	TGTGCCAGCAGCATTTGGACAGGGGAATCCACAGATACGCAGTATTTT	CASSIWTGESTDTQYF
TRBV5-4	TRBJ2-1	TRBD1	-	TGTGCCAGCAGCTCTAACAGGGGAACTTACAATGAGCAATTCTTC	CASSSNRGTYNEQFF
TRBV7-9	TRBJ2-1	-	-	TGTGCCAGCAGCTTAACACAGGGTCAAAATGAGCAGTTCTTC	CASSLTQGQNEQFF
TRBV5-1	TRBJ1-1	-	few	TGCGCCAGCAGCTTACTCGGTGGCACTGAAGCTTTCTTT	CASSLLGGTEAFF
TRBV5-1	TRBJ2-3	-	-	TGCGCCAGCAGCTTGGACCATCGCGGCACAGATACGCAGTATTTT	CASSLDHRGTDTQYF
TRBV18	TRBJ2-1	-	-	TGTGCCAGCTCACCACCGGGTCGGACAAACAATGAGCAGTTCTTC	CASSPPGRTNNEQFF
TRBV25-1	TRBJ1-2	TRBD1	-	TGTGCCAGCAGTGACCATTCTGGACAGGGCAACTATGGCTACACCTTC	CASSDHSGQGNYGYTF
TRBV28	TRBJ2-7	-	-	TGTGCCAGCAGTTTTAGGGGTCGGGACCTCTACTACGAGCAGTACTTC	CASSFRGRDLYYEQYF
TRBV18	TRBJ1-1	-	-	TGTGCCAGCTCGCCTTTACAGCTGGGCACTGAAGCTTTCTTT	CASSPLQLGTEAFF
TRBV18	TRBJ2-3	-	-	TGTGCCAGCTCACCACCGTGGGACAACACAGATACGCAGTATTTT	CASSPPWDNTDTQYF
TRBV27	TRBJ2-6	-	-	TGTGCCAGCAGTTTATTTTCAGGGGCTGCTGGGGCCAACGTCCTGACTTTC	CASSLFSGAAGANVLTF
TRBV5-1	TRBJ2-3	TRBD2	few	TGCGCCAGCAGCTCTGGGATACTAGCGGGAGGGGGCACAGATACGCAGTATTTT	CASSSGILAGGGTDTQYF
TRBV29-1	TRBJ2-1	-	-	TGCAGCGTTGTGTGGGGAGTCAGTTACAATGAGCAGTTCTTC	CSVVWGVSYNEQFF
TRBV29-1	TRBJ2-1	-	-	TGCAGCGTTGAAGGGCGAGCGGGACATGATGATGAGCAGTTCTTC	CSVEGRAGHDDEQFF
TRBV27	TRBJ2-3	TRBD1	-	TGTGCCAGCAGCAAAAGGACAGGGGGCGGCACAGATACGCAGTATTTT	CASSKRTGGGTDTQYF
TRBV5-1	TRBJ1-3	-	-	TGCGCCAGCAGCCCGCGGAGTAACTCTGGAAACACCATATATTTT	CASSPRSNSGNTIYF
TRBV18	TRBJ1-1	TRBD1	-	TGTGCCAGCTCACCGGAGGGACAGGGTGACACTGAAGCTTTCTTT	CASSPEGQGDTEAFF
TRBV7-3	TRBJ2-3	-	-	TGTGCCAGCAGCTCACACACGGGCTCAGATACGCAGTATTTT	CASSSHTGSDTQYF
TRBV7-9	TRBJ1-1	-	-	TGTGCCAGCAGCTTAAACGGGGGCGACGCTGAAGCTTTCTTT	CASSLNGGDAEAFF
TRBV6-6	TRBJ2-5	-	-	TGTGCCAGCAGTTTTTCCCTCCAAGAGACCCAGTACTTC	CASSFSLQETQYF
TRBV7-9	TRBJ1-5	TRBD1	-	TGTGCCAGCAGCTTACAGGGGGAACAGCCCCAGCATTTT	CASSLQGEQPQHF
TRBV10-3	TRBJ2-1	TRBD2	-	TGTGCCATCAGGCCCGGGACTAGCGGGAGGGCCGTTCAAAAAGGATCCTACAATGAGCAGTTCTTC	CAIRPGTSGRAVQKGSYNEQFF
TRBV6-4	TRBJ1-2	TRBD1	-	TGTGCCAGCAGTCCGGGACAGGGAATATTGGGCTACACCTTC	CASSPGQGILGYTF
TRBV4-3	TRBJ2-2	TRBD2	once	TGCGCCAGCAGGGATAGCGGGAGTTCCGGGGAGCTGTTTTTT	CASRDSGSSGELFF
TRBV6-5	TRBJ1-2	-	-	TGTGCCAGCACTTACGGGCTAAACTATGGCTACACCTTC	CASTYGLNYGYTF
TRBV15	TRBJ2-1	TRBD2	-	TGTGCCACCAGCAGAGATATAACTAGCGGGAGGGGCGGCGAGCAGTTCTTC	CATSRDITSGRGGEQFF
TRBV6-1	TRBJ2-5	-	many	TGTGCCAGCAGTGTCTACCGCGGGGAGACCCAGTACTTC	CASSVYRGETQYF
TRBV4-3	TRBJ2-2	TRBD1	-	TGCGCCAGCAGCCAAGCCGCGCCGGGACAGGGGGCAACCGGGGAGCTGTTTTTT	CASSQAAPGQGATGELFF
TRBV6-5	TRBJ1-3	-	once	TGTGCCAGCAGTTACTCTCGGCAGGGGAGGGACACCATATATTTT	CASSYSRQGRDTIYF
TRBV19	TRBJ1-5	-	-	TGTGCCAGTAGTATTCGGGGTCAGCCCCAGCATTTT	CASSIRGQPQHF
TRBV6-1	TRBJ1-1	-	-	TGTGCCAGCAGTGGGACGGTGGACACTGAAGCTTTCTTT	CASSGTVDTEAFF
TRBV5-3	TRBJ2-5	-	-	TGTGCCAGATCCCCACCCCTCCAGACCCAGTACTTC	CARSPPLQTQYF
TRBV5-6	TRBJ1-3	-	-	TGTGCCAGCAGCTTAATTGGGGATACCTCTGGAAACACCATATATTTT	CASSLIGDTSGNTIYF
TRBV6-4	TRBJ2-1	-	-	TGTGCCAGCAGCCACGGGACTGCAACGTTCTTC	CASSHGTATFF
TRBV11-1	TRBJ2-3	-	few	TGTGCCAGCAGCTTAGGGGGCGGGGTCGATTCCGATACGCAGTATTTT	CASSLGGGVDSDTQYF
TRBV29-1	TRBJ2-7	-	-	TGCAGCGTTGGGATCACCGAGCAGTACTTC	CSVGITEQYF
TRBV7-3	TRBJ2-1	-	-	TGTGCCAGCAGCTTAAACTCGGGGACACACAATGAGCAGTTCTTC	CASSLNSGTHNEQFF
TRBV28	TRBJ1-2	-	-	TGTGCCAGCAGTTTAGGGAGCTATGGCTACACCTTC	CASSLGSYGYTF
TRBV5-4	TRBJ2-3	-	-	TGTGCCAGCAGCCTCACTTGGGAGCGAGATACGCAGTATTTT	CASSLTWERDTQYF
TRBV4-1	TRBJ2-7	-	-	TGCGCCAGCAGCCAGGTACAAGGCTCCTACGAGCAGTACTTC	CASSQVQGSYEQYF
TRBV18	TRBJ1-5	-	few	TGTGCCAGCTCACCGAGCGGGGAAAATCAGCCCCAGCATTTT	CASSPSGENQPQHF
TRBV4-2	TRBJ2-1	TRBD2	-	TGTGCCAGCAGCAGAAGGACTAGCGGGACCTACAATGAGCAGTTCTTC	CASSRRTSGTYNEQFF
TRBV7-7	TRBJ2-2	-	-	TGTGCTAGCAGCTTAGTCCAGCCGGGAGTAGGTACCGGGGAGCTGTTTTTT	CASSLVQPGVGTGELFF
TRBV5-1	TRBJ2-3	-	-	TGCGCCAGCAGCTTTCCCTCGACAGGAGCCCAGGCAGATACGCAGTATTTT	CASSFPSTGAQADTQYF
TRBV5-1	TRBJ2-7	-	-	TGCGCCAGCTCCCGTCAGGCGTCAAGTTCCTACGAGCAGTACTTC	CASSRQASSSYEQYF
TRBV13	TRBJ2-1	-	-	TGTGCCAGCAGCCATAGCTTACCCCCGGGAGATGAGCAGTTCTTC	CASSHSLPPGDEQFF
TRBV6-1	TRBJ1-2	-	-	TGTGCCAGCAGCGACAGGCCTCACTATGGCTACACCTTC	CASSDRPHYGYTF
TRBV5-4	TRBJ2-1	TRBD2	-	TGTGCCAGCAGCTCGGGGGGTGCTAGCGTGGTCGGCGATGAGCAGTTCTTC	CASSSGGASVVGDEQFF